This T cell receptor beta chain was sequenced in a study of human T cells and chemical hapten exposure (dated by TCRdb to 2020 to 2023). In terms of the full investigation: For sensitization, 2% DPC in acetone was applied to a roughly 2 cm by roughly 2 cm area of upper inner arm skin. Throughout the study period of 20 to 30 weeks, patients also received therapeutic DPC doses to the scalp every week. Patch testing was done on the upper back using Finn chambers containing 0.01% DPC, and results were scored after 6 days according to International Contact Dermatitis Research Group standards. The patient cohort, mostly female, included alopecia areata with under or over 50% scalp involvement, alopecia totalis and alopecia universalis. Libraries were pooled for sequencing, and per-sample TCR yields varied mainly because of small differences in library volumes within the pool. This study followed changes in the peripheral blood TCR repertoire in vivo during primary and secondary sensitization of alopecia patients to the hapten diphenylcyclopropenone (DPC). Patient blood was sampled pre-sensitization (week 0) and at 2, 6 and about 24 weeks after DPC sensitization. Twenty-nine alopecia patients gave blood for TCR sequencing at one to four time points (pre-sensitization, 2, 6 and 24 weeks). Study-level results and caveats: Alopecia, a presumed autoimmune disease, was present in all patients, so the immune response of the patients might differ from that of healthy individuals. DPC sensitization did not change how many TCRs were above 1 in 1000 frequency, and no evidence was found of alterations in global repertoire structure. Patch test score was positively correlated with the number of PT1 expanded TCRs, with significance at thresholds 8, 16 and 32 but not at 4. After repeated subsampling, changes were observed in the strength of the expansion versus patch-test correlation and in the threshold at which the correlation became significant. Significantly more large CDR3 similarity clusters were formed by expanded TCRs than by pre-sensitization or healthy control sets, consistent with antigen-driven responses.

Receptor amplification or capture employed RACE. The reads were generated on a NextSeq 500. Library preparation attached unique molecular identifiers to individual cDNA molecules for quantitative, reproducible TCR counting. For every blood RNA sample, sequencing covered both the TCR alpha and TCR beta chains. The source study handled its data this way. A median of about 89,000 TCRs per sample was observed, with a range of 23,224 to 690,600. V, J and CDR3 annotation of the TCR reads was performed with the Decombinator software suite. To make PS versus PT1 abundance plots, every sample was subsampled to the same number of TCRs (28,000). Expanded TCRs were defined as absent before sensitization and observed at least eight times at the 2-week time point. TCRdb's own reprocessing of the public reads used fastp at Q25 and MiXCR and kept productive beta chains. Identical CDR3 proteins give one entry, which carries the most common genes and DNA. The V and J calls and clone size come from TCRdb's table, not from the authors' own analysis. The sample profile shows about 110,000 distinct CDR3 sequences; roughly a tenth of them were found once. The top ten hold 2.5% to 3.5% of the sample.

Reading the germline V gene gives CDR1 LGHNA and CDR2 YSLEER. Trimming removed 1 base from V and 7 bases from J, leaving 16 bases between the germline ends. The CDR3 runs 16 residues from the cysteine to the phenylalanine. This entry keeps only the CDR3 DNA: 48 bases, framed from base 1. Read against the paper, the sample's time point label means: patch test 2, 6 weeks after DPC sensitization. The treatment or condition label of this sample denotes: therapeutic diphenylcyclopropenone sensitization with weekly scalp DPC. At each patch-test visit, blood was drawn before the patch test was applied. Patients were considered eligible if aged 18 to 70, diagnosed with alopecia and deemed suitable for DPC therapy, and patients were excluded if pregnant. Total RNA was extracted from unfractionated whole blood that had been collected in Tempus Blood RNA tubes. This clonotype was detected many times. Its antigen is unknown. No qualities accompany the bases; no much larger clone lies one base away.

The sequenced sample was whole blood, obtained in connection with sensitization to the hapten diphenylcyclopropenone (DPC). The origin of this receptor is a woman between 40 and 55 years old with alopecia areata. Some clones in this sample may be carry-over from other donors' samples. The rearranged segments are TRBV4-3 and TRBJ2-2, and the D gene may be TRBD1, 5 bases matching. The nucleotides are TGCGCCAGCAGCCAAGTCACGGGCAGGGCAGGCGGGGAGCTGTTTTTT. It is translated as CASSQVTGRAGGELFF.